This T cell receptor (beta chain) was identified in a study of molecular identifiers for immune sequencing clone quantification (dated by TCRdb to about 2018). Regarding the research as a whole: In a replicate experiment, RNA from about 21,000 or 97,000 naive CD8 T cells was split into five aliquots, four of which were sequenced. This methods study used CD8 T cells to benchmark TCR RNA copy counting and molecular-identifier clustering-based TCR repertoire sequencing (MIDCIRS). General conclusions and limits of the study: When barcode sub-clustering was omitted, TCR diversity was inflated by chimeric consensus sequences, with chimeras reaching as high as 47%. About 3 recovered TCR RNA copies per cell were obtained by modeling, versus about 10 by digital PCR, implying a capture efficiency of about 30%. The naive libraries included spiked-in Jurkat TCR RNA (around 9 copies' worth), and this Jurkat TCR RNA is not part of the donor repertoire. A single cell's worth of spiked-in Jurkat TCR RNA was reported detectable even among 850,000 to 1,000,000 naive CD8 T cells. In CMV-specific effector cells, clones with more than 20 RNA copies accounted for over 97% of molecules, whereas in naive cells such clones accounted for under 1%. The sizes of highly expanded clones could end up underestimated when identical TCR molecules share a barcode.

Libraries of naive CD8 T cells were generated from roughly 21,000 to 960,000 sorted cells, with 10%, 30% or 50% of the purified RNA used. Naive CD8 T cells were FACS-sorted as CD8+CD4-CCR7+CD45RA+ on a BD FACSAria II into RLT Plus buffer. To test detection sensitivity, Jurkat RNA equivalent to roughly nine TCR copies was spiked into samples of about 17,000-1,100,000 naive CD8 T cells. Enrichment of CD8 T cells was done with RosetteSep CD8+ T Cell Enrichment Cocktail plus Ficoll-Paque, and ACK red cell lysis came afterward. Regarding this clonotype: The clone's antigen remains unknown. Base qualities are not recorded, but no much larger clone differs from it by a single base.

Library prep was done by PCR. Sequencing relied on a NextSeq 500. Bulk TCR libraries were prepared as previously described, using TCR primers listed in Table S5. The Qiagen AllPrep DNA/RNA kit was used to purify total RNA. Before analysis, reads from multiple sequencing runs of the same library were pooled. For the original study's pipeline: Reads were retained only if the reads had an exact TCR constant sequence, and the retained reads were trimmed to 150 nt and grouped according to their 12-nt molecular barcodes. Within each barcode group, reads were sub-clustered at a 15% Levenshtein threshold, and quality-weighted consensus sequences were built per RNA molecule. Non-functional sequences were discarded, and so were lower-count sequences lying one edit away from another sequence. On the basis of fitting two negative binomial distributions, barcode sub-clusters with fewer than 20% of the maximum read count were discarded. TCRdb trimmed the raw reads at Q25, called clones with MiXCR and kept productive beta chains. Each CDR3 protein gets just one entry, which takes the most common genes and DNA from the rows behind it. These V and J calls are TCRdb output, not the study's own analysis. The sample data list some 590,000 distinct CDR3 sequences, and about 25% of these were observed just once. The ten largest clones capture 0.7% to 0.95% of the sample.

Reading from cysteine to phenylalanine, the CDR3 counts 14 amino acids. Only the CDR3 region is kept as DNA, spanning 42 bases read in frame from base 1. As encoded in the germline V gene (reference sequence), CDR1 is MNHEY while CDR2 is SMNVEV. V is cut back by 2 bases and J by 4 bases, with 4 bases in the junction unmatched. The chain was built from TRBV27 and TRBJ2-5; TRBD1 matches 7 bases in the middle. The receptor was derived from a human donor in good health. Some libraries in this study had Jurkat cell RNA spiked in. Source material: naive CD8+ T cells from blood, with Jurkat cell RNA spiked in. The sample's cell subset or site label is to be understood as: FACS-sorted CD8+CD4-CCR7+CD45RA+ naive T cells. CDR3 region: CASSLPGQRETQYF. The DNA sequence is as follows: TGTGCCAGCAGTTTACCGGGACAGAGAGAGACCCAGTACTTC.